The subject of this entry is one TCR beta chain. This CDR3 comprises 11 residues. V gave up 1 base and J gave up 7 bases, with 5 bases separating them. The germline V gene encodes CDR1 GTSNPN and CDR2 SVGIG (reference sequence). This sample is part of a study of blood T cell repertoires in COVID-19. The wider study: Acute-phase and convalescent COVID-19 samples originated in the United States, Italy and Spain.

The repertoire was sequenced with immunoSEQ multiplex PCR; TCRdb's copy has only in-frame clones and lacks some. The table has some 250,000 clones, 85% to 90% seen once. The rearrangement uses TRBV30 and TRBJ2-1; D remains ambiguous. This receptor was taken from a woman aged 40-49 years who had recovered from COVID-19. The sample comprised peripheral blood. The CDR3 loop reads CAWSGANEQFF. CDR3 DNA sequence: TGTGCCTGGAGTGGGGCTAATGAGCAGTTCTTC. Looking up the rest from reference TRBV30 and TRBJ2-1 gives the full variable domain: SQTIHQWPATLVQPVGSPLSLECTVEGTSNPNLYWYRQAAGRGLQLLFYSVGIGQISSEVPQNLSASRPQDRQFILSSKKLLLSDSGFYLCAWSGANEQFFGPGTRLTVL.